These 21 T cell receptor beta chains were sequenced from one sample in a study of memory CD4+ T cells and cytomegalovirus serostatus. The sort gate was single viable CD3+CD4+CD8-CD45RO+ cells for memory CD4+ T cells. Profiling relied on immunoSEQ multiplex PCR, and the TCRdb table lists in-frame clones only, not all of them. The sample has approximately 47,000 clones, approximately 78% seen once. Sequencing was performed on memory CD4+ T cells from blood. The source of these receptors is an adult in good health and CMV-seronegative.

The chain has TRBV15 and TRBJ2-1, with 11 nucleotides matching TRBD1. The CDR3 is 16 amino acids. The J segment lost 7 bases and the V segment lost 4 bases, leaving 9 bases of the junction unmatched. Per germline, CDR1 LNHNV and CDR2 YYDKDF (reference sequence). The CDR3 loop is CATSTAGTGGGNEQFF. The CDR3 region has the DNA TGTGCCACCAGCACCGCCGGGACAGGGGGAGGGAATGAGCAGTTCTTC.

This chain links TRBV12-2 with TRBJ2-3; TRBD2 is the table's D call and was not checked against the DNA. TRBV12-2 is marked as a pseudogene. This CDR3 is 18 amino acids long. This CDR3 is CASRIETSGGPSTDTQYF. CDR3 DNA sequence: TGTGCAAGTCGCATAGAGACTAGCGGGGGTCCTAGCACAGATACGCAGTATTTT.

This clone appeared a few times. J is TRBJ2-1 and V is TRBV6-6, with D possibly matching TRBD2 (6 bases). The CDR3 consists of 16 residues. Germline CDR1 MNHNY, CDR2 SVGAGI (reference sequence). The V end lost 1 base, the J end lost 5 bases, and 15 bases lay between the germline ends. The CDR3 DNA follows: TGTGCCAGCAGTTACTGGCGGGGATCCACTCACAATGAGCAGTTCTTC. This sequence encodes CASSYWRGSTHNEQFF.

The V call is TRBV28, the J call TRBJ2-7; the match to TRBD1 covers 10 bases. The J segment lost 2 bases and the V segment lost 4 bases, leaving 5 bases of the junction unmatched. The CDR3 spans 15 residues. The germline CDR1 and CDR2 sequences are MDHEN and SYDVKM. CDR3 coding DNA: TGTGCCAGCAGTTCAGCCGGGACAGGGGCCTACGAGCAGTACTTC. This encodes CASSSAGTGAYEQYF.

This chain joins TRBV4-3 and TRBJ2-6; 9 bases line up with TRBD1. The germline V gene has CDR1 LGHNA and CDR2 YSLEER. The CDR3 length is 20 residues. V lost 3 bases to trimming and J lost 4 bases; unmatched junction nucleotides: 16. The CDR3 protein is CASSQGAMTGGSRGANVLTF. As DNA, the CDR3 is TGCGCCAGCAGCCAGGGGGCAATGACAGGGGGAAGTCGGGGGGCCAACGTCCTGACTTTC.

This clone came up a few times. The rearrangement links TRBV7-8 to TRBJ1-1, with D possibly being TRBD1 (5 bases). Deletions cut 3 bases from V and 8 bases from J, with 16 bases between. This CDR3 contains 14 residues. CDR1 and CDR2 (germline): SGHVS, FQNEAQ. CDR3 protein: CASSFRRDAREAFF. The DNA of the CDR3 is TGTGCCAGCAGCTTTCGAAGGGACGCGAGGGAAGCTTTCTTT. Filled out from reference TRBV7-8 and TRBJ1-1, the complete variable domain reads GAGVSQSPRYKVAKRGQDVALRCDPISGHVSLFWYQQALGQGPEFLTYFQNEAQLDKSGLPSDRFFAERPEGSVSTLKIQRTQQEDSAVYLCASSFRRDAREAFFGQGTRLTVV.

CDR3 sequence (DNA): TGTGCCAGCACCTATCAGGCTTTCACCTACGAGCAGTACTTC. Its translation: CASTYQAFTYEQYF. This sequence joins TRBV6-6 and TRBJ2-7; the D is unclear. The germline gives CDR1 MNHNY, CDR2 SVGAGI (reference sequence). This CDR3 has 14 amino acids. V lost 7 bases to trimming and J lost 2 bases, with 15 bases between them.

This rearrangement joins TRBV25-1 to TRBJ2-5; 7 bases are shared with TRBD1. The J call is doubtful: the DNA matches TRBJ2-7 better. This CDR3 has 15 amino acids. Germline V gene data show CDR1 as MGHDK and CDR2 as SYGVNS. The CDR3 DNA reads TGTGCCAGCACTGCCACCGACAGGGCCACACGCGAGCAGTACTTC. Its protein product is CASTATDRATREQYF.

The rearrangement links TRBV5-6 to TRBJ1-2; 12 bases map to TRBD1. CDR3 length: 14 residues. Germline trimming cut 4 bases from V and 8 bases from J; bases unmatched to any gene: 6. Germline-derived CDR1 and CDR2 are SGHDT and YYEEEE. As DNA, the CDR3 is TGTGCCAGCAGCCGGGACAGGGGGCTTTTCGGCTACACCTTC. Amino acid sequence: CASSRDRGLFGYTF.

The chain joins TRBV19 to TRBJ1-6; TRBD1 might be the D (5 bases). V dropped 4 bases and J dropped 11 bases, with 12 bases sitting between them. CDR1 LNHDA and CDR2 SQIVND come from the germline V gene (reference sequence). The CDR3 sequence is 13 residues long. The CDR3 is CASSRGRGTPLHF. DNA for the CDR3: TGTGCCAGTAGTAGGGGGAGAGGGACACCCCTCCACTTT.

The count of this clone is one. CDR3 bases: TGTGCCAGCAGGGGACAGGGGAGGGACGGCTACACCTTC. Translated, it gives CASRGQGRDGYTF. V and J are TRBV5-5 and TRBJ1-2; 10 bases are a match to TRBD1. The CDR3 sequence is 13 residues long. Germline loops: CDR1 SGHKS, CDR2 YYEKEE (reference sequence). After removal of 5 bases from V and 8 bases from J, the junction contained 6 bases not matched to a gene.

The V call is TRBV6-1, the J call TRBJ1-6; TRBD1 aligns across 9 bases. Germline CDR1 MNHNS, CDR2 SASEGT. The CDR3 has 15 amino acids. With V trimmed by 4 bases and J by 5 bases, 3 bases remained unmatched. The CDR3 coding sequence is TGTGCCAGCAGTGGACGACAGGGGGATAATTCACCCCTCCACTTT. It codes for CASSGRQGDNSPLHF.

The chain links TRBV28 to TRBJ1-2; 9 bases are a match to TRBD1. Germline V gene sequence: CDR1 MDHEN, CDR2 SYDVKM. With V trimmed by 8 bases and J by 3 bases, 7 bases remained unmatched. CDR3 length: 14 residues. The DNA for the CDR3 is TGTGCCAGCTTCGGGACAGGGAAAGACTATGGCTACACCTTC. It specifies CASFGTGKDYGYTF.

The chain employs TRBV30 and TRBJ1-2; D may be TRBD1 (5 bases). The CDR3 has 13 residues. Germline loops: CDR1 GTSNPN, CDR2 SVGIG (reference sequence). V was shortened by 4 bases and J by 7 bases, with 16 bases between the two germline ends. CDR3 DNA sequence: TGTGCCTGGACCAGGGACGCCATCGGTGGCTACACCTTC. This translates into CAWTRDAIGGYTF.

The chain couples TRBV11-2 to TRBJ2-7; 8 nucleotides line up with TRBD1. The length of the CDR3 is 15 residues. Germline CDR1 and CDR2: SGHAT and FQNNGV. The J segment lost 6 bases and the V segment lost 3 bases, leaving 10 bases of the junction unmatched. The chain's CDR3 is CASSLIGTGGGEQYF. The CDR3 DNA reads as TGTGCCAGCAGCTTGATAGGGACAGGAGGCGGCGAGCAGTACTTC.

The CDR3 nucleotides read TGTGCCAGCGGCAAGACCCACGGCTACACCTTC. This translates into CASGKTHGYTF. The chain is built from TRBV6-5 and TRBJ1-2, with D uncertain. The V end lost 8 bases, the J end lost 8 bases, and 12 bases lay between the germline ends. The CDR3 contains 11 residues. The germline gives CDR1 MNHEY, CDR2 SVGAGI.

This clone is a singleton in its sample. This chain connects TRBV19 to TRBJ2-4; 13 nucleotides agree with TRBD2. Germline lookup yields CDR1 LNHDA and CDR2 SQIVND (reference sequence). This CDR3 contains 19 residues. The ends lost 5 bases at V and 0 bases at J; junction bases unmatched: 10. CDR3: CASSAWTSGGPLAKNIQYF. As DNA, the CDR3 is TGTGCCAGTAGTGCATGGACTAGCGGGGGCCCATTAGCCAAAAACATTCAGTACTTC.

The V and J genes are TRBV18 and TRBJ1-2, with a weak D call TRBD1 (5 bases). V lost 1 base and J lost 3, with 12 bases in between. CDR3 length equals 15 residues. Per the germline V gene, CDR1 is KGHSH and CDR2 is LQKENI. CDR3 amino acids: CASSPQGRTDYGYTF. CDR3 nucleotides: TGTGCCAGCTCACCACAGGGGAGGACGGACTATGGCTACACCTTC.

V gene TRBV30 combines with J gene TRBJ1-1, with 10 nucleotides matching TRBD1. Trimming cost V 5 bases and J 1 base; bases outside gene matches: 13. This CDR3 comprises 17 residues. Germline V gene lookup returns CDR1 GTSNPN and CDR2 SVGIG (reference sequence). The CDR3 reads CAWGGGTGVLQNTEAFF. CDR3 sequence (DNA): TGTGCCTGGGGGGGCGGGACAGGGGTGTTACAGAACACTGAAGCTTTCTTT.

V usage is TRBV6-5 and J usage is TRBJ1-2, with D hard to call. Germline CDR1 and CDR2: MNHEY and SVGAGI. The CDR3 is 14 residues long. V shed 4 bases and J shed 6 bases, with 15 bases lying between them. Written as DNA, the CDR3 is TGTGCCAGCAGTTCTTCCCTGGGGTTGGATGGCTACACCTTC. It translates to CASSSSLGLDGYTF.

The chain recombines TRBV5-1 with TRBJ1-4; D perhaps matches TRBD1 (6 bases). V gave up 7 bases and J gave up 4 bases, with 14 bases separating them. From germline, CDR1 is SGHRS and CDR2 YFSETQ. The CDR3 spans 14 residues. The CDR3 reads CASQPGDDNEKLFF. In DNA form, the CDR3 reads TGCGCCAGCCAGCCAGGGGACGATAATGAAAAACTGTTTTTT.